Sequencing of this TCR beta chain was carried out in a study of T cell repertoires in cytomegalovirus infection. This clonotype was seen a handful of times. Per the germline V gene, CDR1 is DFQATT and CDR2 is SNEGSKA (reference sequence). The CDR3 covers 18 residues. V dropped 1 base and J dropped 5; count of bases not matched to a gene: 12. One entry per CDR3 protein, called by TCRdb with MiXCR from the reads. The sample includes about 530,000 distinct CDR3 sequences, approximately 25% of them seen just once. Sequencing input: PBMCs. The rearrangement links TRBV20-1 to TRBJ2-2, with 11 nucleotides matching TRBD2. This receptor was identified in a human donor in good health (CMV status not recorded). Some clones in this sample may be carry-over from other donors' samples. CDR3: CSARVGSGRGFRTGELFF. The DNA of the CDR3 is TGCAGTGCTAGAGTTGGTAGCGGGAGGGGTTTCCGGACCGGGGAGCTGTTTTTT.